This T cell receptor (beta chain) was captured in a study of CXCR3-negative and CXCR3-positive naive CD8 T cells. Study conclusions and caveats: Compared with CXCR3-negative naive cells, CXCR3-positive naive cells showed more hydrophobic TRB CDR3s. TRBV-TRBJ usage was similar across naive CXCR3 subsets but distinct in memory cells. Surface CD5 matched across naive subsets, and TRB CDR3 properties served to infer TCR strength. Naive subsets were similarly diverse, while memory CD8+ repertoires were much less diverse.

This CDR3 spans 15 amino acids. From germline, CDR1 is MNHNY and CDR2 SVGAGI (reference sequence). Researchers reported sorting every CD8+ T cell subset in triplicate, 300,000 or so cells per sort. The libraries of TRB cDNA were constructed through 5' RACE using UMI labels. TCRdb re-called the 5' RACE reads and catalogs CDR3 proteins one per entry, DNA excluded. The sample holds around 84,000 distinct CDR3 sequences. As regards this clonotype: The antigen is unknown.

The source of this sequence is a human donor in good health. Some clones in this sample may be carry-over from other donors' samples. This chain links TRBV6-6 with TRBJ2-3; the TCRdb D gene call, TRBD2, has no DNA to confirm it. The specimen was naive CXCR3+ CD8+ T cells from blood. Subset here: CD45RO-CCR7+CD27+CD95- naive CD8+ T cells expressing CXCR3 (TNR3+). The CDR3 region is CASSLLPSGGDTQYF.